This TCR beta chain is from a study of OX40 agonist ivuxolimab in advanced cancers. Generated by immunoSEQ multiplex PCR, the TCRdb table keeps only in-frame clones and is missing some. Counted here are fewer than 25,000 clones, roughly 70% occurring once; the ten biggest clones make up around 30%. V was shortened by 5 bases and J by 3 bases, with 11 bases between the two germline ends. CDR1 and CDR2 (germline): LGHNA, YSLEER. The length of the CDR3 is 14 residues. Sequenced here: CD4+ or CD8+ T cells sorted from blood, sampled in a trial of the OX40 agonist ivuxolimab. The receptor comes from an adult with an advanced solid tumor such as melanoma, head and neck, liver or kidney cancer. The V gene is TRBV4-3, the J gene TRBJ1-3, with D unclear. CDR3 DNA sequence: TGCGCCAGCAGCGACGGAGGGAGTGGAAACACCATATATTTT. Amino acids: CASSDGGSGNTIYF.